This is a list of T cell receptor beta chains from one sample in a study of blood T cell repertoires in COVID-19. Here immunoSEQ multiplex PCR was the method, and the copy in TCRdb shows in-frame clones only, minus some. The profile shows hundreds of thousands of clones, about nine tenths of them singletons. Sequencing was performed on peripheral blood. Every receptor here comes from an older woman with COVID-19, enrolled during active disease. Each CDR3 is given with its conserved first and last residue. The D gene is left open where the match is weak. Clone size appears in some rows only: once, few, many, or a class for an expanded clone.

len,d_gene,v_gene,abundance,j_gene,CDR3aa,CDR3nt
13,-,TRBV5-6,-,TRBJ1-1,CASSLTANTEAFF,TGTGCCAGCAGCTTAACAGCGAACACTGAAGCTTTCTTT
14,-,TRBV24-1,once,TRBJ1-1,CATRAPYVDTEAFF,TGTGCCACCAGAGCCCCATATGTTGACACTGAAGCTTTCTTT
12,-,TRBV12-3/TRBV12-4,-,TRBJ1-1,CASSSLGSEAFF,TGTGCCAGCAGTTCTTTGGGGAGTGAAGCTTTCTTT
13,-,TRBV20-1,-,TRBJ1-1,CSASSGLNTEAFF,TGCAGTGCTAGTTCGGGGTTGAACACTGAAGCTTTCTTT
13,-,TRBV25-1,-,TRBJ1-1,CASDSGHPSKAFF,TGTGCCAGTGACTCGGGACACCCAAGCAAAGCTTTCTTT
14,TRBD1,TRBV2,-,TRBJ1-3,CASVKQGLGNTIYF,TGTGCCAGCGTCAAACAGGGGCTTGGAAACACCATATATTTT